Listed below are T cell receptor beta chains from one sample, sequenced in a study of human T cells and chemical hapten exposure. TCRdb reanalysed the RACE reads using MiXCR and keeps one entry per CDR3 protein. This sample has nearly 85,000 distinct CDR3 sequences, with under 14% found just once. The source material was whole blood, sampled in connection with sensitization to the hapten diphenylcyclopropenone (DPC). Receptors originate from a young man with alopecia areata. Some clones in this sample may be carry-over from other donors' samples. Both conserved end residues are part of each CDR3. The order of the fields is J gene, D gene, clone size, V gene, CDR3 protein, CDR3 DNA. A D gene is named only where the DNA matches it firmly. Size is stated for part of the rows, as once, few or many counts, or as a class when the clone is expanded.

TRBJ1-2	NA	few	TRBV7-6	CASSSRQGANYGYTF	TGTGCCAGCAGCTCCCGGCAGGGAGCTAACTATGGCTACACCTTC
TRBJ2-6	TRBD2	NA	TRBV6-1	CASKRTSDSGANVLTF	TGTGCCAGCAAGCGGACTAGCGACTCTGGGGCCAACGTCCTGACTTTC
TRBJ1-3	TRBD1	many	TRBV29-1	CSVESDRGGNTIYF	TGCAGCGTTGAATCGGACAGGGGTGGAAACACCATATATTTT
TRBJ1-1	TRBD1	many	TRBV11-2	CASSPDRGPGTEAFF	TGTGCCAGCAGCCCTGACAGGGGGCCGGGCACTGAAGCTTTCTTT
TRBJ2-7	NA	few	TRBV4-3	CASSQITGEQYF	TGCGCCAGCAGCCAAATTACAGGCGAGCAGTACTTC
TRBJ2-7	TRBD2	many	TRBV11-2	CASIPGLAGIYEQYF	TGTGCCAGCATCCCCGGACTAGCGGGGATCTACGAGCAGTACTTC
TRBJ2-7	NA	many	TRBV28	CASIPGGPGAHEQYF	TGTGCCAGCATCCCCGGGGGACCTGGGGCCCACGAGCAGTACTTC
TRBJ1-5	NA	many	TRBV18	CASSSSAGERQPQHF	TGTGCCAGCTCATCCAGTGCAGGGGAGAGGCAGCCCCAGCATTTT
TRBJ2-3	NA	few	TRBV2	CASSVQLRTDTQYF	TGTGCCAGCAGTGTTCAGCTAAGGACAGATACGCAGTATTTT
TRBJ2-7	NA	few	TRBV10-2	CASLVGGEQYF	TGCGCCAGCCTGGTTGGGGGCGAGCAGTACTTC
TRBJ1-1	TRBD1	many	TRBV7-6	CASSPIGQGLSAFF	TGTGCCAGCAGCCCGATAGGACAGGGTCTCTCAGCTTTCTTT
TRBJ1-1	NA	NA	TRBV9	CASSVMGDTEAFF	TGTGCCAGCAGCGTAATGGGGGATACTGAAGCTTTCTTT
TRBJ2-5	NA	many	TRBV5-1	CASSAFLQGSGETQYF	TGCGCCAGCAGCGCTTTTCTTCAGGGATCGGGAGAGACCCAGTACTTC
TRBJ1-3	NA	once	TRBV7-2	CASSLDSATGNTIYF	TGTGCCAGCAGCTTAGATTCAGCAACTGGAAACACCATATATTTT
TRBJ2-7	TRBD1	many	TRBV12-3/TRBV12-4	CASSLAHRDRVDEQYF	TGTGCCAGCAGTTTAGCCCACCGGGACAGGGTCGACGAGCAGTACTTC
TRBJ1-4	NA	many	TRBV7-8	CASSLRRGGRGEKLFF	TGTGCCAGCAGCCTCCGTCGTGGAGGGCGGGGAGAAAAACTGTTTTTT
TRBJ2-2	NA	NA	TRBV7-9	CASSFRGQSGSGELFF	TGTGCCAGCAGCTTCCGAGGACAAAGCGGTTCCGGGGAGCTGTTTTTT
TRBJ1-2	NA	many	TRBV7-9	CASSTGRGNYGYTF	TGTGCCAGCAGCACTGGCCGGGGGAACTATGGCTACACCTTC
TRBJ1-2	TRBD1	many	TRBV6-5	CASSEGAWYGYTF	TGTGCCAGCAGCGAGGGGGCATGGTATGGCTACACCTTC
TRBJ1-1	NA	NA	TRBV5-1	CASSGQRNTEAFF	TGCGCCAGCAGCGGACAGAGAAACACTGAAGCTTTCTTT
TRBJ1-1	NA	many	TRBV20-1	CSAGWGMNTEAFF	TGCAGTGCCGGCTGGGGAATGAACACTGAAGCTTTCTTT
TRBJ1-1	NA	NA	TRBV4-3	CASSQGFEAFF	TGCGCCAGCAGCCAGGGGTTTGAAGCTTTCTTT
TRBJ1-1	NA	NA	TRBV5-1	CASSLLRTNTEAFF	TGCGCCAGCAGCTTGCTCAGGACCAACACTGAAGCTTTCTTT
TRBJ1-2	NA	few	TRBV15	CATSSRTAVRNYGYTF	TGTGCCACCAGCTCACGGACAGCGGTCCGCAACTATGGCTACACCTTC
TRBJ1-4	TRBD1	NA	TRBV4-1	CASSLRTGTVWGKLFF	TGCGCCAGCAGCCTCAGGACCGGGACAGTCTGGGGAAAACTGTTTTTT
TRBJ2-7	NA	few	TRBV29-1	CSATGRMDEQYF	TGCAGCGCTACGGGACGGATGGACGAGCAGTACTTC
TRBJ2-2	TRBD1	many	TRBV14	CASSPDYRGTGELFF	TGTGCCAGCAGCCCCGATTACAGGGGCACCGGGGAGCTGTTTTTT
TRBJ2-1	TRBD2	many	TRBV6-2/TRBV6-3	CASRPGTSGPYNEQFF	TGTGCCAGCAGGCCGGGGACTAGCGGACCCTACAATGAGCAGTTCTTC
TRBJ2-5	TRBD2	NA	TRBV13	CASSSGGVYETQYF	TGTGCCAGCAGCAGTGGGGGGGTTTATGAGACCCAGTACTTC
TRBJ2-7	TRBD2	NA	TRBV29-1	CSVGAGVTYEQYF	TGCAGCGTTGGGGCGGGGGTTACCTACGAGCAGTACTTC
TRBJ1-5	TRBD1	NA	TRBV28	CASSHPQGDTQPQHF	TGTGCCAGCAGTCACCCGCAGGGGGACACTCAGCCCCAGCATTTT
TRBJ2-2	TRBD2	NA	TRBV10-1	CASSRDYFTGELFF	TGCGCCAGCTCCCGGGACTACTTCACCGGGGAGCTGTTTTTT
TRBJ1-1	NA	few	TRBV20-1	CSARDSPLGTEAFF	TGCAGTGCTAGAGATAGCCCCCTCGGCACTGAAGCTTTCTTT
TRBJ2-5	TRBD1	NA	TRBV12-3/TRBV12-4	CASYRKGGQGTGETQYF	TGTGCCAGCTACCGAAAGGGGGGACAGGGAACCGGAGAGACCCAGTACTTC
TRBJ1-6	NA	few	TRBV5-6	CASSIAAGPSSYNSPLHF	TGTGCCAGCAGCATTGCCGCCGGACCAAGCTCCTATAATTCACCCCTCCACTTT
TRBJ2-7	NA	few	TRBV20-1	CSAGNPERPYEQYF	TGCAGTGCAGGGAACCCCGAGCGACCCTACGAGCAGTACTTC
TRBJ2-1	TRBD2	many	TRBV7-3	CASREPGGPDEQFF	TGTGCCAGCAGGGAGCCGGGGGGGCCCGATGAGCAGTTCTTC
TRBJ2-1	NA	few	TRBV3-1	CASSSVQDRVIF	TGTGCCAGCAGCTCGGTCCAGGACCGAGTGATCTTC
TRBJ1-5	NA	NA	TRBV12-3/TRBV12-4	CASSLRGNVEPQHF	TGTGCCAGCAGTTTGAGGGGTAATGTTGAGCCCCAGCATTTT
TRBJ1-2	NA	many	TRBV6-5	CASSRERVNYGYTF	TGTGCCAGCAGTAGGGAACGGGTGAACTATGGCTACACCTTC
TRBJ2-5	TRBD2	NA	TRBV12-3/TRBV12-4	CASSLAGLKETQYF	TGTGCCAGCAGTTTGGCGGGACTAAAAGAGACCCAGTACTTC
TRBJ2-6	NA	many	TRBV27	CASSLVAGANVLTF	TGTGCCAGCAGTTTAGTAGCTGGGGCCAACGTCCTGACTTTC
TRBJ2-2	TRBD2	NA	TRBV28	CASEYPGRGRELFF	TGTGCCAGCGAGTACCCCGGGAGGGGCCGGGAGCTGTTTTTT
TRBJ1-1	TRBD1	few	TRBV10-3	CAIGQGGTEAFF	TGTGCCATCGGGCAGGGGGGGACTGAAGCTTTCTTT
TRBJ2-3	NA	many	TRBV20-1	CSASEPPRGLDTQYF	TGCAGTGCTAGTGAGCCCCCCCGTGGGCTAGATACGCAGTATTTT
TRBJ2-7	TRBD1	few	TRBV5-1	CASSSQGAREQYF	TGCGCCAGCAGCTCCCAGGGGGCGAGGGAGCAGTACTTC
TRBJ2-2	NA	NA	TRBV4-2	CASSQDLAEGHGELFF	TGTGCCAGCAGCCAAGATTTGGCGGAGGGGCACGGGGAGCTGTTTTTT
TRBJ2-3	TRBD2	NA	TRBV29-1	CSAGTSGGYTDTQYF	TGCAGCGCCGGGACTAGCGGGGGGTACACAGATACGCAGTATTTT
TRBJ1-3	TRBD1	NA	TRBV7-9	CASSTGTASFFGNTIYF	TGTGCCAGCAGCACCGGGACAGCATCTTTTTTTGGAAACACCATATATTTT